The 32 T cell receptor beta chains below all came from one sample that was sequenced in a study of metastatic and nonmetastatic thyroid tumors. Before thyroid surgery, none of the patients had received any treatment. TCRdb called clones again from the PCR reads with MiXCR. The sample carries 89,000 or so clones, roughly 8.6% recorded once. Sequencing input: blood. These receptors came from a female donor with papillary thyroid cancer or a benign thyroid nodule (not recorded which). Some clones in this sample may be carry-over from other donors' samples.

This clone was seen ten or more times. The chain combines TRBV12-3 or TRBV12-4 with TRBJ1-2; 7 bases map to TRBD1. The V and J ends lost 7 bases and 8 bases, in that order; junction bases with no gene match: 13. The CDR3 is 14 residues long. This CDR3 is CASTPTGEGKGYTF. The CDR3 DNA sequence: TGTGCCAGCACCCCTACAGGGGAGGGGAAAGGCTACACCTTC.

This clone was recorded at least ten times. V is TRBV19 and J is TRBJ2-3; 13 bases map to TRBD2. Germline lookup yields CDR1 LNHDA and CDR2 SQIVND (reference sequence). After removal of 4 bases from V and 3 bases from J, the junction contained 7 bases not matched to a gene. This CDR3 contains 17 residues. The CDR3 protein is CASSRDLGLAGTDTQYF. CDR3 nucleotides: TGTGCCAGTAGTAGGGACCTGGGACTAGCGGGGACAGATACGCAGTATTTT.

Turning to this clone: A clone one base away is much larger, so this may be a read error. CDR3 region: CSARLLAVQETQYF. Written as DNA, the CDR3 is TGCAGTGCTAGGTTACTAGCGGTCCAAGAGACCCAGTACTTC. This rearrangement joins TRBV20-1 to TRBJ2-5; 8 bases align to TRBD2. With 3 bases clipped from V and 1 base from J, the junction kept 4 bases outside the gene matches. CDR1 and CDR2 from the germline V gene are DFQATT and SNEGSKA (reference sequence). The CDR3 sequence is 14 residues long.

This clone came up many times. J is TRBJ2-3 and V is TRBV4-1; TRBD2 matches 10 bases. The CDR3 is 16 residues long. The J segment lost 1 base and the V segment lost 1 base, leaving 2 bases of the junction unmatched. Germline V lookup: CDR1 MGHRA, CDR2 YSYEKL. This chain's CDR3 is CASSQGTSGGTDTQYF. The CDR3 DNA reads as TGCGCCAGCAGCCAAGGGACTAGCGGAGGCACAGATACGCAGTATTTT.

This clone was seen at least ten times. Other DNA sequences within the sample encode an identical CDR3. This chain joins TRBV18 and TRBJ1-1, with D possibly TRBD1 on 5 matching bases. Trimming left V 7 bases short and J 4 bases short, with 16 bases between. The CDR3 extends over 14 amino acids. Germline CDR1 is KGHSH and CDR2 is LQKENI. DNA for the CDR3: TGTGCCAGCTTTTTGGACTCTAGGGGCACTGAAGCTTTCTTT. Translating it yields CASFLDSRGTEAFF.

This clone was observed a few times. Possible read error: a much larger clone is one base away. This chain connects TRBV24-1 to TRBJ2-3, with TRBD1 matching over 7 bases. After removal of 4 bases from V and 2 bases from J, the junction contained 8 bases not matched to a gene. The CDR3 is 16 amino acids. The V gene's germline CDR1 is KGHDR and CDR2 SFDVKD. The DNA for the CDR3 is TGTGCCACCAGTGAGCCTACAGGGGCTACCACAGATACGCAGTATTTT. It yields the protein CATSEPTGATTDTQYF.

This clone has at least ten counts. J is TRBJ1-5 and V is TRBV12-5; 8 positions agree with TRBD1. The CDR3 sequence is 17 residues long. Germline V gene lookup returns CDR1 LGHNT and CDR2 FRNRAP. V gave up 5 bases and J gave up 2 bases; unmatched junction bases: 11. The chain's CDR3 is CASGAMTGAEGNQPQHF. CDR3 sequence (DNA): TGTGCTAGTGGTGCAATGACAGGGGCAGAGGGCAATCAGCCCCAGCATTTT.

A few counts support this clone. In nucleotides, the CDR3 is TGCGCCAGCAGCCCAGGGACAGGCTCTAATTCACCCCTCCACTTT. Protein product: CASSPGTGSNSPLHF. This chain links TRBV5-1 with TRBJ1-6; 8 positions match TRBD1. After removal of 4 bases from V and 6 bases from J, the junction contained 6 bases not matched to a gene. The V gene's germline CDR1 is SGHRS and CDR2 YFSETQ. The CDR3 runs to 15 residues.

The chain joins TRBV11-1 to TRBJ2-1; 8 nucleotides line up with TRBD1. This CDR3 has 16 residues. Germline V lookup: CDR1 SGHAT, CDR2 FQDESV (reference sequence). J was trimmed by 6 bases and V by 1 base; bases with no gene match: 8. The CDR3 sequence is CASSLGRGQGGNEQFF. The CDR3 coding sequence is TGTGCCAGCAGCTTAGGGCGTGGACAGGGTGGCAATGAGCAGTTCTTC.

This clone has just a few counts. The same CDR3 is also encoded by other DNA sequences in this sample. J is TRBJ2-6 and V is TRBV6-1, with a possible D match to TRBD2 (6 bases). CDR3 length: 15 residues. Germline V gene data show CDR1 as MNHNS and CDR2 as SASEGT. The CDR3 is CAGGSTYSGANVLTF. Written as DNA, the CDR3 is TGTGCAGGAGGGTCAACCTACTCTGGGGCCAACGTCCTGACTTTC.

This sequence joins TRBV11-2 and TRBJ1-2, with D unclear. CDR1 is SGHAT and CDR2 is FQNNGV in the germline V gene. CDR3 length: 15 amino acids. The ends were cut back, 0 bases at V and 8 bases at J, with 16 bases in the middle. The DNA for the CDR3 is TGTGCCAGCAGCTTAGATCAGGCAGGAATTAAAGGCTACACCTTC. It encodes CASSLDQAGIKGYTF.

This clone was counted ten times or more. The chain couples TRBV19 to TRBJ2-1; D might be TRBD1 (6 bases). V shed 2 bases and J shed 6 bases, with 14 bases lying between them. The germline gives CDR1 LNHDA, CDR2 SQIVND (reference sequence). The CDR3 is 15 amino acids. The DNA for the CDR3 is TGTGCCAGTAGTATAACCTTGCAGGGGAGCAATGAGCAGTTCTTC. Its protein is CASSITLQGSNEQFF.

This clone was observed many times. This sequence joins TRBV6-1 and TRBJ1-5; D unresolved. The length of the CDR3 is 15 residues. CDR1 and CDR2 from the germline V gene are MNHNS and SASEGT. Trimming left V 6 bases short and J 0 bases short, with 12 bases between. CDR3 in DNA: TGTGCCAGCAGGAACTTCGGAAATAGCAATCAGCCCCAGCATTTT. Amino acids: CASRNFGNSNQPQHF.

Many counts were recorded for this clone. V is TRBV6-1 and J is TRBJ1-2; D remains unclear. Germline V gene sequence: CDR1 MNHNS, CDR2 SASEGT. The V gene lost 5 bases and the J gene lost 3 bases, with 13 bases spanning the gap. The CDR3 is 14 residues long. CDR3 loop: CASSSPLRDYGYTF. In DNA, the CDR3 is TGTGCCAGCAGTTCACCTCTAAGGGACTATGGCTACACCTTC.

In its sample, this clone was seen many times. The chain employs TRBV3-1 and TRBJ2-6; no clear D gene. There are 14 residues in the CDR3. V was pared by 2 bases and J by 2 bases, with 4 bases between. From germline, CDR1 is LGHDT and CDR2 YNNKEL (reference sequence). The CDR3 sequence: CASSQQAGANVLTF. The CDR3 bases are TGTGCCAGCAGCCAACAGGCTGGGGCCAACGTCCTGACTTTC.

This clone was seen ten or more times. The rearrangement links TRBV20-1 to TRBJ2-1; TRBD1 or TRBD2 may be the D gene (5 bases each). Trimming shortened V by 4 bases and J by 8 bases, and 21 bases separated the two germline ends. The germline CDR1 and CDR2 sequences are DFQATT and SNEGSKA (reference sequence). This CDR3 is built from 15 residues. In nucleotides, the CDR3 is TGCAGTGCTACCCACGGGACCACAAGGGGCGATGAGCAGTTCTTC. It encodes CSATHGTTRGDEQFF.

Many counts were recorded for this clone. This chain uses TRBV5-1 with TRBJ2-2, with 10 bases aligning to TRBD2. J was trimmed by 0 bases and V by 2 bases; bases with no gene match: 10. CDR1 and CDR2 (germline): SGHRS, YFSETQ. CDR3 size: 19 residues. The CDR3 bases are TGCGCCAGCAGCTTTTCCGGCACTAGCGGGGTAGCGAACACCGGGGAGCTGTTTTTT. This codes for CASSFSGTSGVANTGELFF.

In its sample, this clone was seen many times. This chain joins TRBV30 and TRBJ2-6, with D unclear. CDR1 GTSNPN and CDR2 SVGIG come from the germline V gene (reference sequence). Trimming pared 1 base from V and 0 bases from J, leaving 10 bases between. CDR3 length: 16 amino acids. In nucleotides, the CDR3 is TGTGCCTGGAGTGCCCATCTGAGCTCTGGGGCCAACGTCCTGACTTTC. It encodes CAWSAHLSSGANVLTF.

At least ten counts were recorded for this clone. Here the CDR3 reads CASSLYAGGQPQHF. CDR3 in DNA: TGTGCCAGCAGTTTATACGCAGGGGGTCAGCCCCAGCATTTT. The chain has TRBV28 and TRBJ1-5, with TRBD1 matching over 7 bases. The germline V gene encodes CDR1 MDHEN and CDR2 SYDVKM. The CDR3 runs 14 residues. The junction had 3 bases not matched to a gene; V was cut back by 1 base and J by 6 bases.

This clone has at least ten counts. V is TRBV7-3 and J is TRBJ2-3; D remains ambiguous. The CDR3 is 15 amino acids. Per the germline V gene, CDR1 is SGHTA and CDR2 is FQGTGA. V dropped 2 bases and J dropped 0 bases, with 9 bases sitting between them. CDR3 region: CASSLVALSTDTQYF. The CDR3 DNA sequence: TGTGCCAGCAGCTTAGTCGCTCTGAGCACAGATACGCAGTATTTT. The full variable domain, completed using reference TRBV7-3 and TRBJ2-3, is GAGVSQTPSNKVTEKGKYVELRCDPISGHTALYWYRQSLGQGPEFLIYFQGTGAADDSGLPNDRFFAVRPEGSVSTLKIQRTERGDSAVYLCASSLVALSTDTQYFGPGTRLTVL.

A word on this clone: This CDR3 is missing its conserved last phenylalanine or tryptophan, likely due to a read error. The DNA is omitted, as the CDR3 cannot be located on it reliably, and the CDR3 follows TCRdb's listing. The chain uses TRBV20-1 and TRBJ2-5; the table's D call, TRBD1, has no DNA check behind it. The CDR3 length is 17 residues, termini included. From germline, CDR1 is DFQATT and CDR2 SNEGSKA (reference sequence). CDR3 residues: CSARQGATYNSPLHFGN.

The sample holds a few counts of this clone. V is TRBV27 and J is TRBJ2-7, with 7 bases that match TRBD2. Germline lookup yields CDR1 MNHEY and CDR2 SMNVEV (reference sequence). V shed 6 bases and J 2 bases; nucleotides not matched to a gene: 10. CDR3 length: 15 amino acids. In DNA, the CDR3 is TGTGCCAGCAGCTCCCTCGGGGGGTCGGCCTACGAGCAGTACTTC. Translating gives CASSSLGGSAYEQYF.

The chain combines TRBV19 with TRBJ1-1; perhaps TRBD1 as D (5 bases). Between the trimmed V and J ends, which lost 3 bases and 5 bases, there was a span of 16 bases. CDR3 length: 15 amino acids. In germline, CDR1 is LNHDA, CDR2 SQIVND (reference sequence). The CDR3 loop reads CASSIGVGGGTEAFF. CDR3 coding DNA: TGTGCCAGTAGTATTGGGGTCGGGGGGGGAACTGAAGCTTTCTTT.

This clone appeared many times. The V call is TRBV6-4, the J call TRBJ2-7; D unclear. The V end was cut by 0 bases, the J end by 0 bases, with 15 bases between. The CDR3 has 17 amino acids. The germline V gene has CDR1 MRHNA and CDR2 SNTAGT. CDR3 residues: CASSDSSMAISSYEQYF. Here the CDR3 DNA reads TGTGCCAGCAGTGACTCGAGTATGGCCATTAGCTCCTACGAGCAGTACTTC.

This clone was detected many times. The V and J genes are TRBV9 and TRBJ2-5; TRBD1 might be the D (7 bases). The V gene lost 1 base and the J gene lost 5 bases, with 12 bases spanning the gap. CDR1 SGDLS and CDR2 YYNGEE come from the germline V gene. The CDR3 covers 14 residues. The CDR3 reads CASSVQGGAETQYF. Here the CDR3 DNA reads TGTGCCAGCAGCGTACAGGGGGGAGCGGAGACCCAGTACTTC.

This clone was picked up many times. A much larger clone is a single base away; this may be a read error. The chain recombines TRBV6-1 with TRBJ2-7; D is ambiguous. The CDR3 spans 11 residues. Trimming removed 0 bases at V and 3 bases at J, with 0 bases between. The germline CDR1 and CDR2 sequences are MNHNS and SASEGT. CDR3 in amino acids: CASSEAYEQYF. The CDR3 nucleotides are TGTGCCAGCAGTGAAGCCTACGAGCAGTACTTC.

This clone was recorded at least ten times. The chain joins TRBV3-1 to TRBJ1-2, with D unresolved. The germline V gene encodes CDR1 LGHDT and CDR2 YNNKEL (reference sequence). This CDR3 comprises 14 residues. V gave up 0 bases and J gave up 8 bases, with 13 bases separating them. CDR3 protein: CASSQELGNGGYTF. Here the CDR3 DNA reads TGTGCCAGCAGCCAAGAACTGGGTAACGGAGGCTACACCTTC.

This clone was counted many times. The chain joins TRBV6-1 to TRBJ2-2; D gene ambiguous. V was trimmed by 7 bases and J by 2 bases, leaving 11 bases between them. The CDR3 loop spans 14 amino acids. CDR1 and CDR2 (germline): MNHNS, SASEGT. In DNA, the CDR3 is TGTGCCAGCATCTACGGCTCCAACACCGGGGAGCTGTTTTTT. As protein: CASIYGSNTGELFF.

This clone came up a few times. The J gene is TRBJ2-7, the V gene TRBV10-3, with D perhaps TRBD2 (5 bases). V was trimmed by 2 bases and J by 6 bases, leaving 17 bases between them. This CDR3 is 15 amino acids long. Germline CDR1 and CDR2: ENHRY and SYGVKD. CDR3 residues: CAISEPPFGESEQYF. The CDR3 coding sequence is TGTGCCATCAGTGAGCCCCCGTTCGGGGAGAGCGAGCAGTACTTC.

The chain employs TRBV5-1 and TRBJ2-1, with 9 bases aligning to TRBD2. V lost 5 bases and J lost 6; bases outside the gene matches: 15. CDR1 is SGHRS and CDR2 is YFSETQ in the germline V gene. The length of the CDR3 is 17 residues. This chain's CDR3 is CASSSGGGPLGGNEQFF. The CDR3 coding sequence is TGCGCCAGCAGTAGCGGGGGAGGGCCCCTCGGAGGCAATGAGCAGTTCTTC.

Many counts were recorded for this clone. This sequence joins TRBV20-1 and TRBJ1-4; D remains ambiguous. Between the trimmed V and J ends, which lost 0 bases and 8 bases, there was a span of 19 bases. There are 16 residues in the CDR3. The V gene's germline CDR1 is DFQATT and CDR2 SNEGSKA (reference sequence). CDR3 sequence (DNA): TGCAGTGCTAGAGATCCATACGACCCATTAGGAGAAAAACTGTTTTTT. Protein: CSARDPYDPLGEKLFF.

This clone was seen ten or more times. The rearrangement links TRBV4-1 to TRBJ1-3; D is unclear. Germline CDR1 reads MGHRA; CDR2 reads YSYEKL. Trimming took 1 base from V and 0 from J, leaving 10 bases between them. This CDR3 is 16 amino acids long. The CDR3 here is CASSQAPIGSGNTIYF. Written as DNA, the CDR3 is TGCGCCAGCAGCCAAGCTCCGATTGGCTCTGGAAACACCATATATTTT.